The clone carrying this TCR beta chain was recorded many times. The read gets to within 3 residues of the CDR3 end, and the germline J gene fills in the rest. Sequenced by immunoSEQ multiplex PCR; TCRdb stores in-frame clones only, minus some. This repertoire holds around 39,000 clones, and none appear only once. The entry originates in a study of T cell clonality in common variable immunodeficiency. The CDR3 runs 15 residues. V lost 3 bases, J lost 5 bases, and 4 bases stayed unmatched. The germline CDR1 and CDR2 sequences are SEHNR and FQNEAQ (reference sequence). The receptor comes from a person aged 18-69 years in good health. The sample taken for sequencing was peripheral blood mononuclear cells. The J gene is TRBJ2-2, the V gene TRBV7-9, with 9 positions matching TRBD1. The CDR3: CASSFGTGITGELFF. Partial CDR3 DNA: TGTGCCAGCAGCTTCGGGACAGGGATTACCGGGGAG. The entire variable domain, with the rest obtained from reference TRBV7-9 and TRBJ2-2, is as follows: DTGVSQNPRHKITKRGQNVTFRCDPISEHNRLYWYRQTLGQGPEFLTYFQNEAQLEKSRLLSDRFSAERPKGSFSTLEIQRTEQGDSAMYLCASSFGTGITGELFFGEGSRLTVL.